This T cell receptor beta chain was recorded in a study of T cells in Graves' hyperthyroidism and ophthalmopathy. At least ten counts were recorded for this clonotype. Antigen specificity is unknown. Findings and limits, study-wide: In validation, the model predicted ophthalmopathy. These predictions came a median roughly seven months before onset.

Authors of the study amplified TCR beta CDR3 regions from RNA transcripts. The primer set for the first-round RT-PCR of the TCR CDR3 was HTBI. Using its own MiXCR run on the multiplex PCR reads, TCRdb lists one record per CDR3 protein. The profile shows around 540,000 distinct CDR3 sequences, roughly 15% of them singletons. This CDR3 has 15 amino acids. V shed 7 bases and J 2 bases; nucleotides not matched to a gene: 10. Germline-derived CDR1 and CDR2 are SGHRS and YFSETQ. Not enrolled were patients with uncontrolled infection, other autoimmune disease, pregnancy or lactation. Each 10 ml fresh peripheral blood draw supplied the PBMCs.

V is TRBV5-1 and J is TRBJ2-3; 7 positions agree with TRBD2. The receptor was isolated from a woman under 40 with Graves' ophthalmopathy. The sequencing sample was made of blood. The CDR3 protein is CASRRSGIDTDTQYF. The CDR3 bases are TGCGCCAGCCGTCGAAGCGGGATAGACACAGATACGCAGTATTTT.